This T cell receptor beta chain was identified during a study of T cells in Graves' hyperthyroidism and ophthalmopathy. The source material, RNA transcripts, was used to amplify TCR beta CDR3 regions. An initial round of RT-PCR targeting the TCR CDR3 relied on the HTBI primer set. TCRdb re-derived calls from the multiplex PCR reads in MiXCR, one entry per CDR3 protein. This sample carries 600,000 or so distinct CDR3 sequences, more than 45% of them seen once, and the ten largest clones take 8.2%. This clonotype has a count of ten or more. The antigen is undetermined. The V and J ends lost 7 bases and 3 bases respectively, with 12 bases between them. Germline CDR1 and CDR2: SNHLY and FYNNEI. CDR3 length: 13 residues. Study-wide findings and caveats: Median prediction lead before ophthalmopathy onset was 6.5 months with the model.

The genes are TRBV2 and TRBJ1-1, with D maybe TRBD1 (5 bases). The receptor's source is a woman between 18 and 29 years old with Graves' hyperthyroidism. The sequenced sample consisted of peripheral blood or thyroid tissue (not recorded which). CDR3 region: CASTVGGDTEAFF. In DNA form, the CDR3 reads TGTGCCAGCACTGTCGGAGGGGACACTGAAGCTTTCTTT.